The 27 T cell receptor beta chains given below trace back to one sample, sequenced in a study of blood T cells in healthy people across ages. Using a J-beta primer mix together with a sample-barcoded 5' primer, a second PCR was run for roughly 7 to 12 cycles. TCRdb ran MiXCR on the 5' RACE reads and lists one entry per CDR3 protein. This table holds approximately 690,000 distinct CDR3 sequences, roughly 53% found once. The sample taken for sequencing was blood. The source of these receptors is a man in his 60s in good health.

CDR3 coding DNA: TGTGCCAGCAGCTCAGACCTAAGATCACCCCTCCACTTT. Amino acid sequence: CASSSDLRSPLHF. This sequence joins TRBV7-2 and TRBJ1-6, with unresolved D. The ends were cut back, 4 bases at V and 10 bases at J, with 11 bases in the middle. CDR1 is SGHTA and CDR2 is FQGNSA in the germline V gene. The CDR3 is 13 residues long.

This clonotype has a handful of counts. The chain recombines TRBV7-9 with TRBJ2-3, with D possibly TRBD1 on 6 matching bases. This CDR3 region has 19 residues. Germline-derived CDR1 and CDR2 are SEHNR and FQNEAQ (reference sequence). Between the trimmed V and J ends, which lost 0 bases and 0 bases, there was a span of 19 bases. CDR3 nucleotide sequence: TGTGCCAGCAGCTTAGCGCATGGGGGCGGCCACTCTAGCACAGATACGCAGTATTTT. It translates to CASSLAHGGGHSSTDTQYF.

This chain uses TRBV3-1 with TRBJ1-2; tentative D call: TRBD1 (5 bases). The CDR3 contains 15 residues. The germline V gene has CDR1 LGHDT and CDR2 YNNKEL (reference sequence). Trimming cost V 5 bases and J 5 bases, with 18 bases left between them. CDR3 amino acids: CASSVSGANPYGYTF. The DNA of the CDR3 is TGTGCCAGCAGCGTCAGTGGGGCAAACCCGTATGGCTACACCTTC.

This clonotype has just one count. This chain connects TRBV14 to TRBJ2-3, with D hard to call. From germline, CDR1 is SGHDN and CDR2 FVKESK. The ends were cut back, 1 base at V and 2 bases at J, with 7 bases in the middle. CDR3 size: 14 residues. CDR3 coding DNA: TGTGCCAGCAGCCAAGGGACGATCACAGATACGCAGTATTTT. Its protein is CASSQGTITDTQYF.

The chain has TRBV6-6 and TRBJ2-5, with D perhaps matching TRBD2 (6 bases). V was trimmed by 7 bases and J by 4 bases, leaving 22 bases between them. The CDR3 runs 16 residues. CDR1 and CDR2 (germline): MNHNY, SVGAGI (reference sequence). CDR3 sequence: CASTSRGFSSTETQYF. Written as DNA, the CDR3 is TGTGCCAGCACTTCTCGGGGGTTTTCGTCGACAGAGACCCAGTACTTC.

V usage is TRBV7-8 and J usage is TRBJ2-5; a weak D match, TRBD2 (5 bases). The germline CDR1 and CDR2 sequences are SGHVS and FQNEAQ. The CDR3 length is 14 residues. V lost 0 bases, J lost 5 bases, and 10 bases lay in between. The CDR3 loop is CASSLAEGVETQYF. CDR3 bases: TGTGCCAGCAGCTTAGCCGAGGGCGTCGAGACCCAGTACTTC.

The rearrangement joins TRBV20-1 to TRBJ2-1, with 11 bases matching TRBD2. CDR1 and CDR2 from the germline V gene are DFQATT and SNEGSKA (reference sequence). The V segment lost 0 bases and the J segment 11 bases; nucleotides outside the gene matches: 6. The CDR3 covers 14 residues. CDR3 sequence reads: CSARDSGGVGKQFF. DNA of the CDR3: TGCAGTGCTAGAGATAGCGGGGGGGTCGGTAAGCAGTTCTTC.

V usage is TRBV9 and J usage is TRBJ2-5, with 7 bases identical to TRBD1. The CDR3 covers 16 residues. From germline, CDR1 is SGDLS and CDR2 YYNGEE. V trimming: 0 bases; J trimming: 1 base; junction bases outside the gene matches: 6. As DNA, the CDR3 is TGTGCCAGCAGCGTAGGAGGGACAGCCCTCCAAGAGACCCAGTACTTC. It yields the protein CASSVGGTALQETQYF.

The rearrangement uses TRBV12-3 or TRBV12-4 and TRBJ2-5; 8 positions match TRBD1. V shed 6 bases and J 2 bases; nucleotides not matched to a gene: 11. The CDR3 sequence is 16 residues long. The CDR3, as DNA: TGTGCCAGCAGCTTCCCGGGACAGGCGCTTCAAGAGACCCAGTACTTC. Protein: CASSFPGQALQETQYF.

The chain carries TRBV12-3 or TRBV12-4 and TRBJ2-5, with D tentatively TRBD1 (6 bases). The CDR3 runs 13 residues. V dropped 4 bases and J dropped 4 bases, with 10 bases sitting between them. For the CDR3, the DNA is TGTGCCAGCAGTTCCAGGGGTCGAGAGACCCAGTACTTC. This encodes CASSSRGRETQYF.

V is TRBV6-5 and J is TRBJ2-3, with TRBD2 matching 12 bases. The CDR3 loop spans 16 amino acids. V shed 6 bases and J 5 bases; nucleotides not matched to a gene: 9. Germline V lookup: CDR1 MNHEY, CDR2 SVGAGI. In DNA form, the CDR3 reads TGTGCCAGCAGCTATCTAGCGGGGGGGCGGGAAGATACGCAGTATTTT. Amino acids: CASSYLAGGREDTQYF.

The rearrangement uses TRBV20-1 and TRBJ1-5, with D tentatively TRBD1 (6 bases). V was pared by 4 bases and J by 3 bases, with 10 bases between. The CDR3 totals 13 residues. Germline lookup yields CDR1 DFQATT and CDR2 SNEGSKA (reference sequence). The CDR3: CSATRGDNQPQHF. The CDR3 region has the DNA TGCAGTGCTACTAGGGGGGACAATCAGCCCCAGCATTTT.

This chain connects TRBV7-3 to TRBJ2-3; no clear D gene. CDR1 and CDR2 (germline): SGHTA, FQGTGA. V was shortened by 2 bases and J by 7 bases, with 16 bases between the two germline ends. The CDR3 runs 15 residues. CDR3 bases: TGTGCCAGCAGCTTACAGGCTAGTCTCCCTAATACGCAGTATTTT. This translates into CASSLQASLPNTQYF.

The chain links TRBV15 to TRBJ1-2; D is uncertain. Deletions cut 2 bases from V and 3 bases from J, with 13 bases between. CDR3 size: 15 residues. Germline CDR1 LNHNV, CDR2 YYDKDF (reference sequence). In DNA form, the CDR3 reads TGTGCCACCAGCAGACGTGCCACTATGGACTATGGCTACACCTTC. It translates to CATSRRATMDYGYTF.

V gene TRBV3-1 combines with J gene TRBJ2-1, with D maybe TRBD2 (5 bases). The CDR3 has 14 amino acids. Trimming took 1 base from V and 6 from J, leaving 10 bases between them. Germline values: CDR1 LGHDT, CDR2 YNNKEL (reference sequence). CDR3 in DNA: TGTGCCAGCAGCCAAGTTGCCGGGGTCAATGAGCAGTTCTTC. Its protein product is CASSQVAGVNEQFF.

This chain joins TRBV14 and TRBJ1-6, with D possibly being TRBD1 (5 bases). From germline, CDR1 is SGHDN and CDR2 FVKESK. This CDR3 comprises 17 residues. The V end lost 0 bases, the J end lost 6 bases, and 15 bases lay between the germline ends. The CDR3 bases are TGTGCCAGCAGCCAAGATCGAGCCGGGGCCGCTAATTCACCCCTCCACTTT. It yields the protein CASSQDRAGAANSPLHF.

The chain has TRBV20-1 and TRBJ2-1; perhaps TRBD1 as D (6 bases). Trimming cost V 0 bases and J 9 bases, with 18 bases left between them. This CDR3 contains 15 residues. CDR1 is DFQATT and CDR2 is SNEGSKA in the germline V gene (reference sequence). DNA of the CDR3: TGCAGTGCTAGAGATCCGGACCAGGGGATCGGTGAGCAGTTCTTC. Translated: CSARDPDQGIGEQFF.

CDR3 loop: CSVGLYLTDTQYF. The CDR3 nucleotides read TGCAGCGTTGGGCTATATCTCACAGATACGCAGTATTTT. The chain links TRBV29-1 to TRBJ2-3; no reliable D call. Per the germline V gene, CDR1 is SQVTM and CDR2 is ANQGSEA. This CDR3 comprises 13 residues. Trimming took 4 bases from V and 2 from J, leaving 10 bases between them.

As for this clonotype: Sequence at one end of the junction differs from germline and may be a read error. The CDR3 region is CGARPRGRGEAFF. Here the CDR3 DNA reads TGCGGTGCCCGCCCCAGGGGAAGGGGTGAAGCTTTCTTT. V is TRBV20-1 and J is TRBJ1-1; D may be TRBD1 (6 bases). Per the germline V gene, CDR1 is DFQATT and CDR2 is SNEGSKA (reference sequence). The CDR3 is 13 amino acids.

This chain uses TRBV3-1 with TRBJ2-2; no reliable D call. Germline CDR1 and CDR2: LGHDT and YNNKEL (reference sequence). Trimming stripped 7 bases from V and 5 bases from J, with 11 bases between. This CDR3 region has 13 residues. The chain's CDR3 is CASTFRGTGELFF. The CDR3 coding sequence is TGTGCCAGCACCTTTCGCGGAACCGGGGAGCTGTTTTTT.

This clonotype was counted a few times. V gene TRBV27 combines with J gene TRBJ1-6; D possibly corresponds to TRBD1 (6 bases). The V gene lost 6 bases and the J gene lost 4 bases, with 13 bases spanning the gap. The CDR3 runs to 15 residues. Germline V gene sequence: CDR1 MNHEY, CDR2 SMNVEV (reference sequence). The CDR3 DNA reads TGTGCCAGCAGCCAGAACGGACAGTATAATTCACCCCTCCACTTT. Amino acids: CASSQNGQYNSPLHF.

The chain couples TRBV29-1 to TRBJ2-3; tentatively, D is TRBD1 (5 bases). Trimming removed 3 bases from V and 0 bases from J, with 10 bases in between. This CDR3 comprises 14 residues. Germline CDR1 is SQVTM and CDR2 is ANQGSEA. The CDR3, as DNA: TGCAGCGTTGACCGACAGTCTAGCACAGATACGCAGTATTTT. Protein: CSVDRQSSTDTQYF.

This chain links TRBV29-1 with TRBJ1-2, with a possible D match to TRBD1 (5 bases). This CDR3 is built from 14 residues. Germline CDR1 is SQVTM and CDR2 is ANQGSEA. V was cut by 6 bases and J by 7 bases, with 21 bases left in between. This CDR3 reads CSVSPQGPGRGYTF. The CDR3 nucleotides are TGCAGCGTCAGCCCTCAGGGCCCGGGCCGTGGCTACACCTTC.

This clonotype was observed a few times. This chain connects TRBV2 to TRBJ1-2; tentative D call: TRBD1 (5 bases). CDR3 length: 11 amino acids. Germline V gene sequence: CDR1 SNHLY, CDR2 FYNNEI. V was clipped by 6 bases and J by 9 bases, with 11 bases between them. DNA for the CDR3: TGTGCCAGCAGGCCCAGGGAAAGCTACACCTTC. Its translation: CASRPRESYTF.

This clonotype was seen a few times. The chain carries TRBV20-1 and TRBJ1-2; perhaps TRBD1 as D (5 bases). The CDR3 spans 12 residues. Germline-derived CDR1 and CDR2 are DFQATT and SNEGSKA (reference sequence). Trimming took off 5 bases at V and 4 bases at J, with 11 bases between the two ends. DNA of the CDR3: TGCAGTGCTCCGCAGGGAGCCTATGGCTACACCTTC. Amino acid sequence: CSAPQGAYGYTF.

This clonotype occurred many times. The chain carries TRBV6-6 and TRBJ2-6, with 7 bases fitting TRBD2. V trimming: 4 bases; J trimming: 2 bases; junction bases outside the gene matches: 2. Germline values: CDR1 MNHNY, CDR2 SVGAGI (reference sequence). The CDR3 runs 15 residues. CDR3 residues: CASSSTSAGANVLTF. The CDR3 DNA sequence: TGTGCCAGCAGTTCTACTAGCGCTGGGGCCAACGTCCTGACTTTC.

This clonotype has only a few counts. V and J are TRBV10-1 and TRBJ2-1; 11 bases line up with TRBD2. Germline V gene lookup returns CDR1 WNHNN and CDR2 SYGVQD (reference sequence). V lost 7 bases, J lost 10 bases, and 6 bases stayed unmatched. CDR3 size: 13 residues. The CDR3 spells CASTDGTSGEQFF. CDR3 DNA sequence: TGCGCCAGCACCGACGGGACTAGCGGAGAGCAGTTCTTC.